The clone carrying this T cell receptor beta chain was recorded a few times. This sample is drawn from a study of blood T cell repertoires in COVID-19. For the study at large: Sources were T cells, B-cell-depleted T cells, or PBMCs; the material itself was cDNA or gDNA.

CDR3 length equals 15 residues. CDR1 is MNHEY and CDR2 is SVGEGT in the germline V gene. With 5 bases clipped from V and 6 bases from J, the junction kept 11 bases outside the gene matches. Assay used: immunoSEQ multiplex PCR; TCRdb lists only in-frame clones, some missing. The table shows 200,000 to 300,000 clones, with over 75% occurring only once. Material for sequencing was peripheral blood. This TCR was sampled from a human donor in a cohort sampled during active COVID-19. This chain links TRBV6-2 or TRBV6-3 with TRBJ1-1, with 8 bases identical to TRBD1. CDR3 region: CASSALSGTGPEAFF. For the CDR3, the DNA is TGTGCCAGCAGTGCTCTTTCCGGGACAGGACCTGAAGCTTTCTTT.